The clone carrying this T cell receptor (beta chain) was detected a few times. The antigen is undetermined. The data are from a study of regulatory T cells in long-lasting Graves disease. Study observations and caveats: Persistent Graves' patients showed a TCR diversity that was lower than that of newly diagnosed ones.

Time point given: newly diagnosed GD, antithyroid drugs for less than 3 months. From PBMCs, RNA was extracted and then used to make the TCR library. Patients hailed from an endocrinology department in Xi'an, China. V was pared by 2 bases and J by 9 bases, with 11 bases of the junction left unmatched. The CDR3 sequence is 17 residues long. The germline gives CDR1 SEHNR, CDR2 FQNEAQ (reference sequence). Combining iRepertoire HTBI primers with Arm-PCR of CDR3 regions, the authors built TCR beta libraries. TCRdb redid the calling of the multiplex PCR reads with MiXCR, one entry per CDR3 protein. The sample lists around 480,000 distinct CDR3 sequences; around 16% were seen once. These data were also reused for a study on T cells in Graves' hyperthyroidism and ophthalmopathy.

The sequencing used peripheral blood mononuclear cells (PBMCs), collected at new diagnosis, from a patient treated with antithyroid drugs. V usage is TRBV7-9 and J usage is TRBJ1-6; TRBD1 agrees at 9 bases. This receptor was taken from a woman aged 40 to 65 with Graves disease. The CDR3 spells CASSLSGGTGTSSPLHF. CDR3 DNA sequence: TGTGCCAGCAGCTTAAGTGGCGGGACAGGGACGAGTTCACCCCTCCACTTT.